One and the same sample provided the 6 T cell receptor beta chains below, sequenced in a study of blood T cell repertoires in COVID-19 (dated by TCRdb to about 2020). Receptors were amplified or captured by the immunoSEQ multiplex PCR assay. TCRdb obtained this table from immuneACCESS and retained in-frame rearrangements with V and J assigned. These tables miss some clones; where compared with another copy, unresolved V genes account for less than half of the shortfall, and the remainder is unexplained. A total of around 150,000 clones appear in this sample, about nine tenths of them only once. The ten largest clones add up to about 4.8% of the sample. The specimen sequenced was peripheral blood. The receptor set was obtained from a man aged 25-40 years with COVID-19, enrolled during active disease.

V usage is TRBV28 and J usage is TRBJ1-6; no clear D gene. This CDR3 spans 17 amino acids. The V end was cut by 3 bases, the J end by 4 bases, with 16 bases between. Per germline, CDR1 MDHEN and CDR2 SYDVKM. The CDR3, as DNA: TGTGCCAGCAGTTTCCGTCGCTTTCGGGAGTATAATTCACCCCTCCACTTT. It encodes CASSFRRFREYNSPLHF.

The CDR3 region is CASSEGWRTGSGANVLTF. In nucleotides, the CDR3 is TGTGCCAGCAGTGAAGGGTGGAGGACAGGGTCTGGGGCCAACGTCCTGACTTTC. V usage is TRBV25-1 and J usage is TRBJ2-6; 8 nucleotides line up with TRBD1. The length of the CDR3 is 18 residues. Trimming took 2 bases from V and 1 from J; bases not matched to a gene: 7. Germline V CDR1 and CDR2: MGHDK, SYGVNS.

The V and J genes are TRBV28 and TRBJ2-1, with TRBD2 identical over 12 bases. Germline loops: CDR1 MDHEN, CDR2 SYDVKM. Trimming cost V 6 bases and J 6 bases; bases outside gene matches: 9. This CDR3 contains 16 residues. DNA for the CDR3: TGTGCCAGCAGCCGAGAGACTAGCGGGAGTTTCAATGAGCAGTTCTTC. Encoded protein: CASSRETSGSFNEQFF.

The J gene is TRBJ2-3, the V gene TRBV11-2; 8 bases are a match to TRBD1. V lost 5 bases and J lost 6; bases outside the gene matches: 16. CDR3 size: 17 residues. Germline values: CDR1 SGHAT, CDR2 FQNNGV. The CDR3 spells CASSQKLIARGRDTQYF. The CDR3, as DNA: TGTGCCAGCAGCCAAAAACTGATTGCCAGGGGGCGTGATACGCAGTATTTT.

This sequence joins TRBV9 and TRBJ2-1; 9 nucleotides agree with TRBD1. CDR1 SGDLS and CDR2 YYNGEE come from the germline V gene. The J segment lost 0 bases and the V segment lost 3 bases, leaving 7 bases of the junction unmatched. The CDR3 extends over 17 amino acids. The CDR3 coding sequence is TGTGCCAGCAGCGAAACAGGGGGCCCTAGCTCCTACAATGAGCAGTTCTTC. Protein: CASSETGGPSSYNEQFF.

The chain combines TRBV7-2 with TRBJ1-1; a possible D gene is TRBD1 (6 bases). Trimming removed 1 base from V and 0 bases from J, with 6 bases in between. The CDR3 totals 14 residues. Germline V gene data show CDR1 as SGHTA and CDR2 as FQGNSA. The CDR3: CASSLGTVNTEAFF. The DNA for the CDR3 is TGTGCCAGCAGCTTAGGGACAGTGAACACTGAAGCTTTCTTT.